The rows below give T cell receptor beta chains drawn from one sample of a study of blood T cells in healthy people across ages. Each CDR3 protein is one row after TCRdb ran MiXCR on the 5' RACE reads. Among hundreds of thousands of distinct CDR3 sequences listed, roughly two fifths were seen once. What was sequenced was blood. All receptors come from a man at least 80 years old in good health. Both conserved end residues are part of each CDR3. A D gene is named only where the DNA matches it firmly. Clone size is not always given. Where it is, it says once, few, many or a class for expanded clones.

v_call,d_call,j_call,clone_size,cdr3_nt,cdr3_aa
TRBV30,.,TRBJ2-1,.,TGTGCCTGGGGACAGATTGGCAGTGAGCAGTTCTTC,CAWGQIGSEQFF
TRBV12-3/TRBV12-4,TRBD1,TRBJ2-2,.,TGTGCCAGCAGGCCCCACCACTCAAGGACAGGGGGTGACACCGGGGAGCTGTTTTTT,CASRPHHSRTGGDTGELFF
TRBV7-8,TRBD2,TRBJ2-6,.,TGTGCCAGCAGCTTACTCTTCGGACTAGCGGGACCAACGGGGGGGGCCAACGTCCTGACTTTC,CASSLLFGLAGPTGGANVLTF
TRBV10-3,TRBD1,TRBJ2-2,.,TGTGCCATCAGTGAGTTGGGACAGGGACGCACCGGGGAGCTGTTTTTT,CAISELGQGRTGELFF
TRBV7-6,.,TRBJ2-5,few,TGTGCCAGCAGGGTACTAGGAGACAATGAGCAGTACTTC,CASRVLGDNEQYF
TRBV7-9,.,TRBJ2-5,.,TGTGCCAGCAGCTTAGTGCAGGAGAAGGAGACCCAGTACTTC,CASSLVQEKETQYF
TRBV11-2,TRBD2,TRBJ2-3,.,TGTGCCAGCAGTCTAGCGGCGGGGGGGAGAGATACGCAGTATTTT,CASSLAAGGRDTQYF
TRBV25-1,TRBD1,TRBJ1-4,.,TGTGCCAGCAGCCTCCGGGACAGGGTGCGTGGGGGGGAAAAACTGTTTTTT,CASSLRDRVRGGEKLFF
TRBV4-1,.,TRBJ1-1,.,TGCGCCAGCAGCCAAGAATGGCAGGGGCGTAAGGGGTACACTGAAGCTTTCTTT,CASSQEWQGRKGYTEAFF
TRBV7-2,.,TRBJ2-1,.,TGTGCCAGGAGCTTAGTCTCAGGGGCCTACAATGAGCAGTTCTTC,CARSLVSGAYNEQFF
TRBV20-1,TRBD1,TRBJ2-1,.,TGCAGTGCTCTGACGCCGGGTCAGGGGGATGAGCAGTTCTTC,CSALTPGQGDEQFF
TRBV4-3,TRBD2,TRBJ2-3,few,TGCGCCAGCAGCCCTAGGGGGGGGCTAGCGGGCCGGGATACGCAGTATTTT,CASSPRGGLAGRDTQYF
TRBV6-6,.,TRBJ1-5,.,TGTGCCAGCAGTTACGGAACAGGGAGACGCAATCAGCCCCAGCATTTT,CASSYGTGRRNQPQHF
TRBV6-2/TRBV6-3,.,TRBJ2-6,.,TGTGCCAGCGGGGCTGGGGCCAACGTCCTGACTTTC,CASGAGANVLTF
TRBV4-1,TRBD1,TRBJ1-6,.,TGCGCCAGCAGCCAAGGCGGGACAGTTAATAATTCACCCCTCCACTTT,CASSQGGTVNNSPLHF
TRBV6-2/TRBV6-3,TRBD1,TRBJ2-1,.,TGTGCCAGCAGAAAACAGGGGACCTACAATGAGCAGTTCTTC,CASRKQGTYNEQFF
TRBV4-2,TRBD2,TRBJ2-5,.,TGTGCCAGCAGCCTCACAAGGGGTAGCGGGGGGTCGGGAGAGACCCAGTACTTC,CASSLTRGSGGSGETQYF
TRBV3-1,.,TRBJ1-2,.,TGTGCCAGCAGCCAACCTACTAACTATGGCTACACCTTC,CASSQPTNYGYTF
TRBV20-1,.,TRBJ2-7,few,TGCAGTGCTAGAGATCGCGGGGCGCGGTCCTACAATGAGCAGTACTTC,CSARDRGARSYNEQYF
TRBV6-5,TRBD2,TRBJ2-4,.,TGTGCCAGCAGTTACGGAGGGACTAGCGGGAGCAAGGAGCAGTACTTC,CASSYGGTSGSKEQYF
TRBV7-8,.,TRBJ2-3,.,TGTGCCAGCAGCAGGGAGCGGAGAACAGATACGCAGTATTTT,CASSRERRTDTQYF
TRBV10-2,.,TRBJ1-6,many,TGCGCCAGCAGGTCCGGGCAGCGGGCTCCCCTCCACTTT,CASRSGQRAPLHF
TRBV11-3,.,TRBJ1-1,many,TGTGCCAGCAGCTTTCAGCCGAACACTGAAGCTTTCTTT,CASSFQPNTEAFF
TRBV27,.,TRBJ2-3,few,TGTGCCAGCAGTCCGGGCGCATCGGCGGGGACAGATACGCAGTATTTT,CASSPGASAGTDTQYF
TRBV27,TRBD2,TRBJ2-7,.,TGTGCCAGCAGTGGGAGGGTCTTCTACGAGCAGTACTTC,CASSGRVFYEQYF
TRBV20-1,TRBD1,TRBJ2-3,.,TGCAGTGCGCGACAGGGGGCGGGTACAGATACGCAGTATTTT,CSARQGAGTDTQYF
TRBV9,TRBD2,TRBJ2-7,many,TGTGCCAGCAGCGTAGTAACTAGCGGGGATACCAGCTCCTACGAGCAGTACTTC,CASSVVTSGDTSSYEQYF
TRBV4-2,.,TRBJ2-3,.,TGTGCCAGCAGCCAAGACCGACAGGGAGGGCGCACAGATACGCAGTATTTT,CASSQDRQGGRTDTQYF
TRBV6-1,.,TRBJ2-1,few,TGTGCCGGAGGACGATCTCCCCCCTTTAATGAGCAGTTCTTC,CAGGRSPPFNEQFF
TRBV9,TRBD2,TRBJ2-5,once,TGTGCCAGCGCGAGGGAGCGGGGCCAAGAGACCCAGTACTTC,CASARERGQETQYF
TRBV20-1,.,TRBJ1-5,.,TGCAGTGCTCAGTGGGAGACGGGCAATCAGCCCCAGCATTTT,CSAQWETGNQPQHF
TRBV7-2,TRBD1,TRBJ2-3,.,TGTGCCAGCAGCTATGCGGGACAGGGCGGCGCTACGCAGTATTTT,CASSYAGQGGATQYF
TRBV18,.,TRBJ1-5,few,TGTGCCAGCTCCCCGACTGGCAATCAGCCCCAGCATTTT,CASSPTGNQPQHF
TRBV29-1,.,TRBJ2-5,few,TGCAGCACAACAGGGTTGGAGACCCAGTACTTC,CSTTGLETQYF
TRBV6-2/TRBV6-3,.,TRBJ2-7,.,TGTGCCAGCAGCGAAGAGCGGACCCGGACCTACGAGCAGTACTTC,CASSEERTRTYEQYF
TRBV20-1,TRBD1,TRBJ2-2,.,TGCAGTGCTAGAGATGTGTCCGGGACAGGGGGAAACACCGGGGAGCTGTTTTTT,CSARDVSGTGGNTGELFF
TRBV27,.,TRBJ2-1,many,TGTGCCAGCAGTCGCCTGGGCAGTAACAATGAGCAGTTCTTC,CASSRLGSNNEQFF
TRBV11-2,TRBD2,TRBJ2-5,.,TGTGCCAGCAGCTTCGGCGCCAGCGGGGGGGCTAGGGATGAGCAGTACTTC,CASSFGASGGARDEQYF
TRBV7-9,.,TRBJ2-1,.,TGTGCCAGCAGCTTGCCGCGACCCTACAATGAGCAGTTCTTC,CASSLPRPYNEQFF
TRBV18,.,TRBJ2-1,once,TGTGCCAGCTCACCGGGTCGTCAAGAGCAGTTCTTC,CASSPGRQEQFF
TRBV12-3/TRBV12-4,TRBD2,TRBJ2-3,.,TGTGCCAGCAGTCGGATTCGACGAGCGGGGCGTGATACGCAGTATTTT,CASSRIRRAGRDTQYF
TRBV2,.,TRBJ1-1,.,TGTGCCAGCAGGGCATCCATGGGTTTGGACACTGAAGCTTTCTTT,CASRASMGLDTEAFF